This T cell receptor beta chain is drawn from a study of Graves' ophthalmopathy and Graves' hyperthyroidism. Trimming took off 1 base at V and 6 bases at J, with 18 bases between the two ends. CDR3 length equals 16 residues. The germline V gene encodes CDR1 MGHRA and CDR2 YSYEKL. The study amplified TCR beta CDR3 regions using RNA transcripts. A first-round RT-PCR used HTBI primers, followed by a second-round multiplex PCR. MiXCR was run by TCRdb on the multiplex PCR reads, yielding one entry per CDR3 protein. Of about 220,000 distinct CDR3 sequences in the sample, roughly 21% were seen once. This clonotype was observed many times.

This clonotype was sampled from a woman in her 50s with Graves' ophthalmopathy. The sequencing sample was made of peripheral blood. The genes are TRBV4-1 and TRBJ1-1, with a tentative D call TRBD1 (6 bases). This CDR3 reads CASSQGEVGRGSEAFF. The CDR3 DNA is TGCGCCAGCAGCCAAGGAGAAGTTGGAAGGGGGTCTGAAGCTTTCTTT.